This paragraph reports one T cell receptor beta chain. This sample is drawn from a study of CD8 T cells in Susac syndrome. From blood CD8+ and CD4+ T cells, the TCR beta chain was sequenced. In contrast to the negatively isolated CD8+ and CD4+ T cells, TEMRA cells were FACS-enriched. Random hexamers were used to reverse transcribe roughly 0.45 to 1 ug of RNA. TCR beta CDR3 was amplified by immunoSEQ multiplex PCR. This amplification extended across 54 Vbeta and 13 Jbeta segments. TCRdb re-called the immunoSEQ multiplex PCR reads with MiXCR, one entry per CDR3 protein. The sample gives about 120,000 distinct CDR3 sequences, around 90% of which show up once; roughly 0.14% is in the top ten. The CDR3 is 11 residues long. Trimming left V 3 bases short and J 5 bases short, with 7 bases between. Germline CDR1 DFQATT, CDR2 SNEGSKA (reference sequence).

What was sequenced was CD4+ T cells from PBMCs. The sequence was collected from a human donor in good health. The V gene is TRBV20-1, the J gene TRBJ2-5, with D perhaps given as TRBD1 or TRBD2 (5 bases each). CDR3 bases: TGCAGTGCTAGGTGGGGGGAGACCCAGTACTTC. Translation: CSARWGETQYF.